This TCR beta chain emerged from a study of Graves' ophthalmopathy and Graves' hyperthyroidism. About the study: Before any treatment was given, at initial diagnosis, peripheral blood was collected.

In this sample, this clonotype turned up many times. Its target is unknown. Aged 18 to 65, the patients with hyperthyroidism had under 2 months' duration and were newly diagnosed. A volume of 10 ml of fresh peripheral blood supplied the PBMCs. Amplification from RNA transcripts yielded the TCR beta CDR3 regions. A first-round RT-PCR used HTBI primers, followed by a second-round multiplex PCR. TCRdb reanalysed the multiplex PCR reads using MiXCR and keeps one entry per CDR3 protein. The data contain just over 600,000 distinct CDR3 sequences, approximately 21% of them singletons. The study, taken as a whole, reports: Most clonotypes expanded in thyroid above 0.001 frequency were present in blood too.

Material: peripheral blood. The source is a young woman with stable Graves' hyperthyroidism. Some clones in this sample may be carry-over from other donors' samples.

This CDR3 reads CASCTRTGNQPQHF. The CDR3, as DNA: TGTGCGAGTTGCACGAGGACTGGCAATCAGCCCCAGCATTTT. The J gene is TRBJ1-5, the V gene TRBV28; D is unresolved. The CDR3 contains 14 residues. Germline V lookup: CDR1 MDHEN, CDR2 SYDVKM.